Presented here are 10 T cell receptor beta chains from one specimen sequenced in a study of control samples from healthy donors and cancer patients. The repertoire was sequenced with immunoSEQ multiplex PCR; TCRdb's copy has only in-frame clones and lacks some. The profile shows approximately 120,000 clones, around 87% of them singletons. Sequenced input: blood. These receptor sequences come from a man in his forties in good health.

This rearrangement joins TRBV7-9 to TRBJ2-1; D is perhaps TRBD1 (6 bases). Germline CDR1 is SEHNR and CDR2 is FQNEAQ (reference sequence). The CDR3 is made up of 14 amino acids. V was shortened by 5 bases and J by 5 bases, with 13 bases between the two germline ends. CDR3 protein: CASSPGQTNNEQFF. The DNA of the CDR3 is TGTGCCAGCAGCCCAGGACAGACTAACAATGAGCAGTTCTTC. Full variable domain (outside the CDR3, taken from reference TRBV7-9 and TRBJ2-1): DTGVSQNPRHKITKRGQNVTFRCDPISEHNRLYWYRQTLGQGPEFLTYFQNEAQLEKSRLLSDRFSAERPKGSFSTLEIQRTEQGDSAMYLCASSPGQTNNEQFFGPGTRLTVL.

The CDR3 here is CASSDYDRGSGNTIYF. Here the CDR3 DNA reads TGTGCCAGCAGTGATTATGACAGGGGGTCTGGAAACACCATATATTTT. This rearrangement joins TRBV25-1 to TRBJ1-3; TRBD1 matches at 9 bases. V lost 3 bases and J lost 1; bases outside the gene matches: 4. Looked up from germline, CDR1 is MGHDK and CDR2 is SYGVNS. The CDR3 spans 16 residues.

J is TRBJ2-1 and V is TRBV12-3 or TRBV12-4; 9 bases agree with TRBD1. The CDR3 extends over 13 amino acids. Trimming cost V 5 bases and J 8 bases; bases outside gene matches: 4. CDR3 residues: CASSGGTGYEQFF. As DNA, the CDR3 is TGTGCCAGCAGTGGTGGGACAGGGTATGAGCAGTTCTTC.

V is TRBV2 and J is TRBJ2-5, with a weak D call TRBD2 (5 bases). The CDR3 is 14 amino acids. Looked up from germline, CDR1 is SNHLY and CDR2 is FYNNEI. Trimming stripped 8 bases from V and 2 bases from J, with 15 bases between. The CDR3 loop reads CASGRLRVQETQYF. The CDR3 nucleotides are TGTGCCAGCGGTCGTTTGAGGGTACAAGAGACCCAGTACTTC.

The gene calls are TRBV9 and TRBJ1-1; unclear D gene. V dropped 0 bases and J dropped 0 bases, with 3 bases sitting between them. Germline CDR1 SGDLS, CDR2 YYNGEE. The CDR3 is made up of 13 amino acids. This CDR3 reads CASSVALNTEAFF. The DNA for the CDR3 is TGTGCCAGCAGCGTAGCCCTGAACACTGAAGCTTTCTTT.

The chain has TRBV6-4 and TRBJ1-2; D might be TRBD1 (5 bases). This CDR3 has 14 amino acids. Trimming cost V 8 bases and J 1 base, with 14 bases left between them. Germline V gene sequence: CDR1 MRHNA, CDR2 SNTAGT. CDR3 protein: CASCGDLFNYGYTF. The CDR3 DNA reads as TGTGCCAGCTGTGGGGACCTCTTTAACTATGGCTACACCTTC.

The rearrangement links TRBV5-1 to TRBJ2-2; D not certain. From germline, CDR1 is SGHRS and CDR2 YFSETQ. The CDR3 totals 14 residues. V was pared by 1 base and J by 0 bases, with 4 bases between. This CDR3 is CASSLFTNTGELFF. The DNA for the CDR3 is TGCGCCAGCAGCTTGTTCACGAACACCGGGGAGCTGTTTTTT. Based on the CDR3 plus reference TRBV5-1 and TRBJ2-2, the full variable domain is KAGVTQTPRYLIKTRGQQVTLSCSPISGHRSVSWYQQTPGQGLQFLFEYFSETQRNKGNFPGRFSGRQFSNSRSEMNVSTLELGDSALYLCASSLFTNTGELFFGEGSRLTVL.

The V gene is TRBV5-1, the J gene TRBJ2-7; TRBD2 might be the D (7 bases). Germline-derived CDR1 and CDR2 are SGHRS and YFSETQ. The germline V and J ends were trimmed by 4 bases and 3 bases, with 14 bases remaining between them. This CDR3 spans 14 amino acids. This chain's CDR3 is CASSRSGGHYEQYF. CDR3 sequence (DNA): TGCGCCAGCAGCAGGTCGGGGGGCCACTACGAGCAGTACTTC. Full variable domain (missing parts from reference TRBV5-1 and TRBJ2-7): KAGVTQTPRYLIKTRGQQVTLSCSPISGHRSVSWYQQTPGQGLQFLFEYFSETQRNKGNFPGRFSGRQFSNSRSEMNVSTLELGDSALYLCASSRSGGHYEQYFGPGTRLTVT.

V and J are TRBV30 and TRBJ2-3, with a tentative D call TRBD2 (8 bases). Deletions cut 7 bases from V and 9 bases from J, with 26 bases between. CDR1 and CDR2 from the germline V gene are GTSNPN and SVGIG (reference sequence). This CDR3 has 15 residues. The CDR3 sequence: CAYGRGHIQGRTQYF. The CDR3, as DNA: TGTGCCTACGGGAGGGGGCACATACAGGGGAGGACGCAGTATTTT.

The chain carries TRBV6-5 and TRBJ2-2; D not resolved. Germline V gene lookup returns CDR1 MNHEY and CDR2 SVGAGI. The CDR3 totals 15 residues. Deletions cut 0 bases from V and 2 bases from J, with 7 bases between. The CDR3 nucleotides are TGTGCCAGCAGTTACTCATGGGGAAACACCGGGGAGCTGTTTTTT. Translated, it gives CASSYSWGNTGELFF.